The T cell receptor beta chain under discussion was sequenced for a study of T cells in women clearing cervical HPV infection. Overall study context: Only a few women had HLA typing results available.

All donors had a single incident cervical HPV16 infection, not prevalent. Sequencing used immunoSEQ multiplex PCR; TCRdb keeps in-frame clones, though not all of them. This repertoire includes around 30,000 clones. Note on this clone: The antigen is not known.

Study findings and constraints: T-cell numbers per sample were unknown and may explain richness differences.

The source material was blood buffy coat. The source is a woman between 18 and 69 years old with a cervical HPV16 infection that either progressed to CIN3+ or cleared (not recorded which).

CDR3 DNA (partial): TGTGCCAGCTCACCTACCGCGCTTGCCTACGAG. It is translated as CASSPTALAYE. The entire CDR3 protein reads CASSPTALAYEQYF. V and J are TRBV18 and TRBJ2-7; D gene uncertain. The missing CDR3 end, 3 residues past where the read stops, is filled in from the germline J gene. Germline assignment: CDR1 KGHSH and CDR2 LQKENI. V lost 3 bases and J 2 bases, leaving 11 bases between the germline ends. The CDR3 sequence is 14 residues long.